The 30 T cell receptor beta chains in this list originate from one sample, sequenced in a study of control samples from healthy donors and cancer patients. Clones were sequenced by immunoSEQ multiplex PCR, and TCRdb holds only the in-frame ones, with some missing. The profile covers about 410,000 clones, with 80% to 95% appearing a single time and more than 6% taken by the ten largest. Sequencing used PBMCs. These receptor sequences come from a man aged 35 to 55 with head and neck cancer.

V gene TRBV18 combines with J gene TRBJ2-5; D is possibly TRBD1 (6 bases). Germline lookup yields CDR1 KGHSH and CDR2 LQKENI. This CDR3 region has 12 residues. V dropped 6 bases and J dropped 3 bases, with 8 bases sitting between them. CDR3: CASSPGEETQYF. The DNA of the CDR3 is TGTGCCAGCTCTCCAGGGGAAGAGACCCAGTACTTC.

The chain combines TRBV4-1 with TRBJ2-7; D is undetermined. The V end lost 0 bases, the J end lost 2 bases, and 8 bases lay between the germline ends. Germline V gene sequence: CDR1 MGHRA, CDR2 YSYEKL. The CDR3 sequence is 14 residues long. The DNA of the CDR3 is TGCGCCAGCAGCCAAGATACGTATACCTACGAGCAGTACTTC. Translated, it gives CASSQDTYTYEQYF.

The rearrangement joins TRBV14 to TRBJ1-4; a possible D gene is TRBD1 (6 bases). V gave up 4 bases and J gave up 7 bases, with 13 bases separating them. This CDR3 comprises 14 residues. Germline CDR1 reads SGHDN; CDR2 reads FVKESK. CDR3 sequence reads: CASSPTGPIEKLFF. CDR3 coding DNA: TGTGCCAGCAGCCCTACAGGGCCCATTGAAAAACTGTTTTTT.

The chain has TRBV25-1 and TRBJ1-1; D uncertain. V was pared by 3 bases and J by 2 bases, with 7 bases between. Per the germline V gene, CDR1 is MGHDK and CDR2 is SYGVNS. This CDR3 comprises 13 residues. The chain's CDR3 is CASSDYVNTEAFF. Written as DNA, the CDR3 is TGTGCCAGCAGTGACTACGTTAACACTGAAGCTTTCTTT.

The chain uses TRBV10-3 and TRBJ1-1; TRBD1 matches 7 bases. V was clipped by 8 bases and J by 1 base; unmatched bases: 16. Germline V gene sequence: CDR1 ENHRY, CDR2 SYGVKD. This CDR3 contains 17 residues. The CDR3, as DNA: TGTGCCATCGGGGGGGGTGGACAGGTAGCTGGGAACACTGAAGCTTTCTTT. This gives the protein CAIGGGGQVAGNTEAFF.

The chain employs TRBV19 and TRBJ2-7; the D is unclear. The CDR3 consists of 11 residues. The V gene lost 3 bases and the J gene lost 7 bases, with 7 bases spanning the gap. Germline lookup yields CDR1 LNHDA and CDR2 SQIVND (reference sequence). Written as DNA, the CDR3 is TGTGCCAGTAGTATTTCTGAGGAGCAGTACTTC. Its protein is CASSISEEQYF.

This rearrangement joins TRBV27 to TRBJ2-2; the D is unclear. The V end lost 0 bases, the J end lost 4 bases, and 6 bases lay between the germline ends. In germline, CDR1 is MNHEY, CDR2 SMNVEV (reference sequence). The CDR3 is 14 amino acids. The CDR3 region has the DNA TGTGCCAGCAGTTTATCGAAAATCACCGGGGAGCTGTTTTTT. This encodes CASSLSKITGELFF.

The genes are TRBV27 and TRBJ1-2; D is perhaps TRBD1 (5 bases). V was cut by 0 bases and J by 6 bases, with 11 bases left in between. The CDR3 is 14 residues long. Per germline, CDR1 MNHEY and CDR2 SMNVEV (reference sequence). CDR3 region: CASSLSPLGHGYTF. The CDR3 bases are TGTGCCAGCAGTTTATCGCCCCTGGGGCATGGCTACACCTTC.

The V call is TRBV5-1, the J call TRBJ2-5; D gene unclear. Germline V gene data show CDR1 as SGHRS and CDR2 as YFSETQ. This CDR3 comprises 14 residues. Between the trimmed V and J ends, which lost 3 bases and 1 base, there was a span of 10 bases. The CDR3 is CASSSGRPQETQYF. The DNA of the CDR3 is TGCGCCAGCAGCTCTGGACGGCCCCAAGAGACCCAGTACTTC.

The V gene is TRBV2, the J gene TRBJ2-2; 9 bases align to TRBD1. CDR3 length equals 15 residues. Germline V gene sequence: CDR1 SNHLY, CDR2 FYNNEI. Germline trimming cut 6 bases from V and 4 bases from J; bases unmatched to any gene: 6. As DNA, the CDR3 is TGTGCCAGCAGAGACGAACAGGGGGCCACCGGGGAGCTGTTTTTT. Translating it yields CASRDEQGATGELFF.

Comments on this clone: This CDR3 is also generated by other DNA sequences in the sample. The V gene is TRBV28, the J gene TRBJ1-5, with no clear D. The CDR3 is made up of 13 amino acids. Trimming removed 6 bases at V and 2 bases at J, with 8 bases between. CDR1 and CDR2 from the germline V gene are MDHEN and SYDVKM. DNA of the CDR3: TGTGCCAGCAGGGGTGGTGGCAATCAGCCCCAGCATTTT. This codes for CASRGGGNQPQHF.

The chain recombines TRBV18 with TRBJ2-7; D not certain. Trimming pared 9 bases from V and 4 bases from J, leaving 13 bases between. Looked up from germline, CDR1 is KGHSH and CDR2 is LQKENI. The CDR3 is 12 residues long. The CDR3 is CASYLGFYEQYF. As DNA, the CDR3 is TGTGCCAGTTACCTCGGTTTTTACGAGCAGTACTTC. The full variable domain, completed using reference TRBV18 and TRBJ2-7, is NAGVMQNPRHLVRRRGQEARLRCSPMKGHSHVYWYRQLPEEGLKFMVYLQKENIIDESGMPKERFSAEFPKEGPSILRIQQVVRGDSAAYFCASYLGFYEQYFGPGTRLTVT.

V is TRBV30 and J is TRBJ1-6; a possible D gene is TRBD1 (5 bases). The CDR3 runs 14 residues. Germline V gene data show CDR1 as GTSNPN and CDR2 as SVGIG (reference sequence). V was pared by 0 bases and J by 15 bases, with 18 bases between. The CDR3 protein is CAWSVQRLGGGLHF. CDR3 nucleotides: TGTGCCTGGAGTGTACAACGTCTCGGGGGAGGCCTCCACTTT.

V is TRBV19 and J is TRBJ1-3; 9 nucleotides match TRBD1. Trimming removed 7 bases from V and 4 bases from J; junction bases left unmatched: 8. The CDR3 has 15 residues. Germline CDR1 and CDR2: LNHDA and SQIVND (reference sequence). CDR3 coding DNA: TGTGCCAGTACCCCGGGACAGGGAGTCGGAAACACCATATATTTT. It encodes CASTPGQGVGNTIYF.

The V and J genes are TRBV19 and TRBJ1-5; no definite D call. CDR1 and CDR2 (germline): LNHDA, SQIVND (reference sequence). V shed 3 bases and J shed 0 bases, with 12 bases lying between them. The CDR3 covers 16 residues. The CDR3 sequence: CASSMSRDYSNQPQHF. DNA of the CDR3: TGTGCCAGTAGTATGTCAAGAGATTATAGCAATCAGCCCCAGCATTTT. The full variable domain, completed using reference TRBV19 and TRBJ1-5, is DGGITQSPKYLFRKEGQNVTLSCEQNLNHDAMYWYRQDPGQGLRLIYYSQIVNDFQKGDIAEGYSVSREKKESFPLTVTSAQKNPTAFYLCASSMSRDYSNQPQHFGDGTRLSIL.

V usage is TRBV7-3 and J usage is TRBJ1-1; the D is unclear. Deletions cut 1 base from V and 1 base from J, with 16 bases between. Germline V gene lookup returns CDR1 SGHTA and CDR2 FQGTGA. The CDR3 is made up of 17 amino acids. CDR3 DNA sequence: TGTGCCAGCAGCTTAAGGGGTAGGAGGTCGCGGAACACTGAAGCTTTCTTT. Amino acids: CASSLRGRRSRNTEAFF.

The V call is TRBV19, the J call TRBJ2-7; D might be TRBD1 (6 bases). This CDR3 spans 14 amino acids. Deletions cut 1 base from V and 2 bases from J, with 9 bases between. Germline V CDR1 and CDR2: LNHDA, SQIVND (reference sequence). The CDR3 loop is CASSIAGETYEQYF. In DNA, the CDR3 is TGTGCCAGTAGTATAGCAGGGGAGACCTACGAGCAGTACTTC. Filled out from reference TRBV19 and TRBJ2-7, the complete variable domain reads DGGITQSPKYLFRKEGQNVTLSCEQNLNHDAMYWYRQDPGQGLRLIYYSQIVNDFQKGDIAEGYSVSREKKESFPLTVTSAQKNPTAFYLCASSIAGETYEQYFGPGTRLTVT.

The chain has TRBV4-3 and TRBJ2-2, with unresolved D. With 0 bases removed from V and 4 bases from J, the gap between germline ends came to 9 bases. The germline V gene has CDR1 LGHNA and CDR2 YSLEER. The CDR3 sequence is 15 residues long. CDR3 residues: CASSQDVGPTGELFF. The CDR3 bases are TGCGCCAGCAGCCAAGACGTAGGACCCACCGGGGAGCTGTTTTTT.

The chain links TRBV7-3 to TRBJ2-7, with D maybe TRBD1 (6 bases). This CDR3 is built from 16 residues. CDR1 is SGHTA and CDR2 is FQGTGA in the germline V gene. V was cut by 5 bases and J by 4 bases, with 21 bases left in between. CDR3 region: CASSRMGPQGTYEQYF. CDR3 in DNA: TGTGCCAGCAGCCGAATGGGTCCACAGGGTACTTACGAGCAGTACTTC.

As DNA, the CDR3 is TGTGCCAGCTCCCCCCGGGGACAGTACGAGCAGTACTTC. Its translation is CASSPRGQYEQYF. V usage is TRBV18 and J usage is TRBJ2-7; 7 bases are shared with TRBD1. V dropped 6 bases and J dropped 4; count of bases not matched to a gene: 6. The CDR3 consists of 13 residues. Germline V CDR1 and CDR2: KGHSH, LQKENI.

The J gene is TRBJ1-5, the V gene TRBV27; D may be TRBD1 (5 bases). This CDR3 region has 12 residues. The germline gives CDR1 MNHEY, CDR2 SMNVEV (reference sequence). Trimming took 9 bases from V and 3 from J, leaving 9 bases between them. The CDR3 sequence: CASGGVNQPQHF. Written as DNA, the CDR3 is TGTGCCAGTGGGGGGGTCAATCAGCCCCAGCATTTT.

The chain is built from TRBV7-3 and TRBJ1-3, with D perhaps TRBD1 (6 bases). The CDR3 totals 15 residues. CDR1 is SGHTA and CDR2 is FQGTGA in the germline V gene. The germline V and J ends were trimmed by 3 bases and 3 bases, with 12 bases remaining between them. The CDR3 bases are TGTGCCAGCAGCTTGGCAGGGGCCCTTGGAAACACCATATATTTT. As protein: CASSLAGALGNTIYF.

The chain employs TRBV30 and TRBJ1-1; D perhaps matches TRBD1 (6 bases). The CDR3 sequence is 13 residues long. Germline V gene data show CDR1 as GTSNPN and CDR2 as SVGIG (reference sequence). The V end was cut by 3 bases, the J end by 6 bases, with 14 bases between. The CDR3 region has the DNA TGTGCCTGGAGGGACAGCAGAGGGTCTGAAGCTTTCTTT. Residues: CAWRDSRGSEAFF.

This sequence joins TRBV3-1 (or the pseudogene TRBV3-2) and TRBJ2-5; TRBD2 is a possible D gene (5 bases). From germline, CDR1 is LGHDT and CDR2 YNNKEL (reference sequence). This CDR3 comprises 15 residues. With 0 bases removed from V and 6 bases from J, the gap between germline ends came to 14 bases. Here the CDR3 reads CASSQDHSGIKTQYF. The CDR3 nucleotides read TGTGCCAGCAGCCAAGATCATTCGGGGATAAAGACCCAGTACTTC.

The chain combines TRBV19 with TRBJ1-1, with TRBD1 identical over 7 bases. The CDR3 loop spans 14 amino acids. Germline V CDR1 and CDR2: LNHDA, SQIVND (reference sequence). V lost 7 bases and J lost 1; bases outside the gene matches: 6. CDR3 in amino acids: CASTDRVRNTEAFF. CDR3 nucleotide sequence: TGTGCCAGTACCGACAGGGTACGGAACACTGAAGCTTTCTTT.

The chain carries TRBV5-1 and TRBJ2-7; 8 nucleotides agree with TRBD2. The germline CDR1 and CDR2 sequences are SGHRS and YFSETQ. The CDR3 runs 14 residues. After removal of 2 bases from V and 3 bases from J, the junction contained 4 bases not matched to a gene. The CDR3 coding sequence is TGCGCCAGCAGCTTAAGCGGGAGTTTCTACGAGCAGTACTTC. Protein: CASSLSGSFYEQYF.

V and J are TRBV7-9 and TRBJ1-6, with D unclear. CDR1 is SEHNR and CDR2 is FQNEAQ in the germline V gene (reference sequence). The CDR3 totals 14 residues. Trimming stripped 5 bases from V and 4 bases from J, with 9 bases between. The CDR3 loop is CASSTAHYNSPLHF. The CDR3 DNA follows: TGTGCCAGCAGCACCGCACATTATAATTCACCCCTCCACTTT.

This clone was seen once. The gene calls are TRBV28 and TRBJ1-5; no firm D call. CDR1 is MDHEN, CDR2 SYDVKM, per germline. Trimming removed 2 bases from V and 7 bases from J, with 18 bases in between. The length of the CDR3 is 16 residues. The CDR3 here is CASSLGDLQQWQPQHF. The CDR3 bases are TGTGCCAGCAGTTTAGGAGATTTACAGCAGTGGCAGCCCCAGCATTTT.

This clone was seen just once. J is TRBJ1-2 and V is TRBV4-2; the D gene is possibly TRBD1 (6 bases). Deletions cut 0 bases from V and 2 bases from J, with 10 bases between. Per germline, CDR1 LGHNA and CDR2 YNFKEQ. The CDR3 has 15 amino acids. The CDR3 here is CASSQEDGTNYGYTF. The CDR3, as DNA: TGTGCCAGCAGCCAAGAAGACGGGACAAACTATGGCTACACCTTC.

The chain has TRBV18 and TRBJ1-1; perhaps TRBD1 as D (6 bases). CDR3 length: 15 amino acids. From germline, CDR1 is KGHSH and CDR2 LQKENI. Trimming cost V 3 bases and J 6 bases, with 17 bases left between them. The CDR3 loop reads CASSPLGQREAEAFF. The CDR3 DNA follows: TGTGCCAGCTCACCTTTGGGACAAAGGGAGGCTGAAGCTTTCTTT.